This T cell receptor (beta chain) is drawn from a study of low-dose radiotherapy and immunotherapy resistance in tumors. Study as a whole: Patients of Cohort 1 had 0.5 Gy fractions every 2 weeks, which summed to 6.5 Gy. The treatment that patients received was intravenous nivolumab 240 mg every two weeks plus ipilimumab 1 mg/kg every six weeks. On a schedule of every two weeks, intravenous cyclophosphamide at a dose of 200 mg/m2 was delivered one day before each radiation and immunotherapy administration.

First-strand cDNA relied on TRAV- and TRBV-specific primers spanning alpha and beta chains. With a constant-region primer and a V-primer adapter, TCRs were subjected to roughly 18 PCR cycles of amplification. In vitro transcription amplified isolated mRNA. TCRdb used MiXCR to reprocess the reads, holding one entry per CDR3 protein. Of tens of thousands of distinct CDR3 sequences in the sample, roughly 20% were seen once. Time point specified: after trial treatment. Stated treatment: LDRT plus nivolumab, ipilimumab, low-dose cyclophosphamide and aspirin (RACIN trial). This clonotype appeared a few times. This CDR3 contains 13 residues. With V trimmed by 6 bases and J by 4 bases, 7 bases remained unmatched. Germline CDR1 and CDR2: SQVTM and ANQGSEA.

The source is a female donor with ovarian cancer. This rearrangement joins TRBV29-1 to TRBJ2-5; 8 bases agree with TRBD1. The sample consisted of PBMCs, taken after low-dose radiotherapy plus immunotherapy. CDR3 amino acids: CSVTDRALETQYF. The CDR3 bases are TGCAGCGTGACGGACAGGGCCTTAGAGACCCAGTACTTC.